Detailed here is one T cell receptor (beta chain). The source of the sample is a study of blood T cell repertoires in COVID-19. For the study at large: Sample material is recorded as cDNA or gDNA derived from T cells, B-cell-depleted T cells, or PBMCs.

Deletions cut 6 bases from V and 2 bases from J, with 7 bases between. CDR1 is DFQATT and CDR2 is SNEGSKA in the germline V gene (reference sequence). There are 11 residues in the CDR3. The protocol was immunoSEQ multiplex PCR, while the TCRdb copy is restricted to in-frame clones and leaves out a portion. The top ten hold just under 2% of the sample, which has 150,000 to 200,000 clones, more than 85% seen once. Sequencing was performed on peripheral blood. This receptor was identified in a woman aged 55 to 70 with COVID-19, enrolled during active disease. The chain is built from TRBV20-1 and TRBJ2-5; D is ambiguous. DNA for the CDR3: TGCAGTGCCTCGTTACAAGAGACCCAGTACTTC. Translating it yields CSASLQETQYF.